One and the same sample provided the 14 T cell receptor beta chains below, sequenced in a study of cytomegalovirus exposure and HLA in healthy donors (dated by TCRdb to about 2017). The receptor library was made with the immunoSEQ multiplex PCR assay. For the multiplex PCR, a mixture combining 60 forward primers for TCR Vbeta segments and 13 reverse primers for TCR Jbeta segments was used. Drawn from immuneACCESS, this table holds only the in-frame rearrangements with V and J called that TCRdb kept. Clones are partly lost; checked studies trace under half to an unresolved V gene and leave the rest unexplained. The sample records around 120,000 clones, approximately 85% of which are singletons. The ten top clones hold more than 1.5% of the sample. Sequencing used PBMCs. All receptors derive from a boy younger than 18 in good health and CMV-seronegative.

The chain has TRBV23-1 and TRBJ2-3; 10 nucleotides align to TRBD1. TRBV23-1 is placed among ORFs of uncertain function. V was pared by 4 bases and J by 2 bases, with 6 bases of the junction left unmatched. The CDR3 loop spans 16 amino acids. CDR3 region: CASSPIGTGDTDTQYF. The CDR3 DNA sequence: TGCGCCAGCAGTCCGATCGGGACAGGGGACACAGATACGCAGTATTTT.

The chain joins TRBV9 to TRBJ1-3, with a possible D match to TRBD1 (5 bases). The germline gives CDR1 SGDLS, CDR2 YYNGEE. The CDR3 contains 17 residues. Deletions cut 0 bases from V and 4 bases from J, with 17 bases between. CDR3 residues: CASSVELVGGFGNTIYF. As DNA, the CDR3 is TGTGCCAGCAGCGTAGAGTTGGTCGGGGGGTTCGGAAACACCATATATTTT.

The V gene is TRBV14, the J gene TRBJ1-6; D is ambiguous. V was shortened by 3 bases and J by 10 bases, with 16 bases between the two germline ends. This CDR3 region has 15 residues. Germline V lookup: CDR1 SGHDN, CDR2 FVKESK. CDR3 in DNA: TGTGCCAGCAGCCAGGACCCCGCCGGGAAATCACCCCTCCACTTT. Its translation is CASSQDPAGKSPLHF. Combining the CDR3 with reference TRBV14 and TRBJ1-6 gives the whole variable domain EAGVTQFPSHSVIEKGQTVTLRCDPISGHDNLYWYRRVMGKEIKFLLHFVKESKQDESGMPNNRFLAERTGGTYSTLKVQPAELEDSGVYFCASSQDPAGKSPLHFGNGTRLTVT.

The chain has TRBV6-1 and TRBJ2-4; TRBD2 matches at 8 bases. Germline lookup yields CDR1 MNHNS and CDR2 SASEGT. The CDR3 runs 13 residues. V was pared by 4 bases and J by 15 bases, with 11 bases of the junction left unmatched. The CDR3 bases are TGTGCCAGCAGTGCCCTTCGGCAGGGACTAGGGTACTTC. Translating it yields CASSALRQGLGYF.

This clone was detected a few times. V gene TRBV5-1 combines with J gene TRBJ1-1; D may be TRBD1 (6 bases). Germline lookup yields CDR1 SGHRS and CDR2 YFSETQ. The CDR3 consists of 13 residues. Trimming shortened V by 0 bases and J by 7 bases, and 10 bases separated the two germline ends. CDR3 loop: CASSLAGGREAFF. The CDR3 DNA follows: TGCGCCAGCAGCTTGGCCGGGGGGCGTGAAGCTTTCTTT.

The CDR3 is CASSLESQGLYEQYF. The CDR3 DNA reads as TGCGCCAGCAGCTTGGAGTCCCAGGGTTTGTACGAGCAGTACTTC. The chain is built from TRBV5-1 and TRBJ2-7; possible D gene TRBD1, 5 bases. CDR1 SGHRS and CDR2 YFSETQ come from the germline V gene. Trimming removed 0 bases from V and 4 bases from J, with 14 bases in between. The CDR3 consists of 15 residues.

This chain connects TRBV4-2 to TRBJ2-5, with a tentative D call TRBD2 (6 bases). The CDR3 loop spans 16 amino acids. V shed 4 bases and J shed 1 base, with 16 bases lying between them. Germline loops: CDR1 LGHNA, CDR2 YNFKEQ. The CDR3 reads CASSLGNSGGQETQYF. CDR3 DNA sequence: TGTGCCAGCAGCCTCGGAAACTCCGGGGGCCAAGAGACCCAGTACTTC.

J is TRBJ2-5 and V is TRBV5-4; D might be TRBD1 (5 bases). CDR1 is SGHNT and CDR2 is YYREEE in the germline V gene (reference sequence). Trimming left V 6 bases short and J 3 bases short, with 18 bases between. This CDR3 is 15 amino acids long. The CDR3 spells CASNVGPTREETQYF. The CDR3 nucleotides are TGTGCCAGCAACGTGGGGCCTACCCGGGAAGAGACCCAGTACTTC.

The V and J genes are TRBV6-4 and TRBJ2-2; D is unclear. The germline V and J ends were trimmed by 3 bases and 6 bases, with 11 bases remaining between them. The CDR3 runs to 14 residues. Germline loops: CDR1 MRHNA, CDR2 SNTAGT. CDR3 protein: CASSEGGVSGELFF. The CDR3 coding sequence is TGTGCCAGCAGTGAAGGCGGCGTATCCGGGGAGCTGTTTTTT.

The gene calls are TRBV9 and TRBJ2-7; 9 bases align to TRBD2. Per the germline V gene, CDR1 is SGDLS and CDR2 is YYNGEE. V lost 3 bases, J lost 7 bases, and 8 bases stayed unmatched. The CDR3 covers 14 residues. The CDR3 sequence: CASSGAGGAGEQYF. DNA of the CDR3: TGTGCCAGCAGCGGGGCGGGAGGGGCCGGAGAGCAGTACTTC. Variable domain in full (rest from reference TRBV9 and TRBJ2-7): DSGVTQTPKHLITATGQRVTLRCSPRSGDLSVYWYQQSLDQGLQFLIQYYNGEERAKGNILERFSAQQFPDLHSELNLSSLELGDSALYFCASSGAGGAGEQYFGPGTRLTVT.

The rearrangement links TRBV25-1 to TRBJ1-1; D is uncertain. Trimming removed 9 bases from V and 0 bases from J, with 8 bases in between. Germline V gene data show CDR1 as MGHDK and CDR2 as SYGVNS. This CDR3 has 12 amino acids. This CDR3 reads CARSNMNTEAFF. CDR3 DNA sequence: TGTGCCAGAAGTAATATGAACACTGAAGCTTTCTTT.

This chain links TRBV5-1 with TRBJ2-1; D perhaps matches TRBD1 (6 bases). There are 17 residues in the CDR3. V was pared by 1 base and J by 1 base, with 15 bases between. Germline CDR1 SGHRS, CDR2 YFSETQ. CDR3 DNA sequence: TGCGCCAGCAGCTTGCGAGCACAGGGTTCATCCTACAATGAGCAGTTCTTC. Protein: CASSLRAQGSSYNEQFF.

V and J are TRBV7-3 and TRBJ2-1; 7 nucleotides align to TRBD1. V was pared by 5 bases and J by 7 bases, with 11 bases of the junction left unmatched. There are 15 residues in the CDR3. CDR1 is SGHTA and CDR2 is FQGTGA in the germline V gene. The CDR3 protein is CASSIEVQGLNEQFF. In nucleotides, the CDR3 is TGTGCCAGCAGCATAGAGGTACAGGGGTTAAATGAGCAGTTCTTC.

This rearrangement joins TRBV7-8 to TRBJ2-2; TRBD1 agrees at 9 bases. This CDR3 has 18 amino acids. Trimming cost V 5 bases and J 2 bases; bases outside gene matches: 12. From germline, CDR1 is SGHVS and CDR2 FQNEAQ. In DNA form, the CDR3 reads TGTGCCAGCAGCCGGAGGGGAGGACAGGGGACAAACACCGGGGAGCTGTTTTTT. Translating gives CASSRRGGQGTNTGELFF.